What follows are 20 T cell receptor beta chains derived from one specimen sequenced in a study of blood T cell repertoires in COVID-19. TCRdb's copy holds only in-frame clones and misses some; the assay was immunoSEQ multiplex PCR. The sample yields 150,000 or so clones, around 87% seen once. Input material: peripheral blood. All receptors derive from a woman between 40 and 55 years old with acute or convalescent COVID-19.

The J gene is TRBJ2-2, the V gene TRBV24-1, with 14 bases lining up with TRBD2. The V gene end was trimmed by 5 bases and the J gene end by 6 bases; junction bases not matched to a gene: 7. The CDR3 contains 17 residues. Germline CDR1 KGHDR, CDR2 SFDVKD. CDR3 region: CATSGPGLAGVSGELFF. The CDR3 DNA sequence: TGTGCCACCAGTGGACCGGGACTAGCGGGAGTTTCCGGGGAGCTGTTTTTT.

The chain recombines TRBV7-8 with TRBJ1-2; possible D gene TRBD1, 6 bases. Per the germline V gene, CDR1 is SGHVS and CDR2 is FQNEAQ. V dropped 5 bases and J dropped 2 bases, with 18 bases sitting between them. The CDR3 length is 16 residues. CDR3 sequence (DNA): TGTGCCAGCAGCCGCGAACCCAGGGGCGTAAACTATGGCTACACCTTC. Its translation is CASSREPRGVNYGYTF. Full variable domain (rest looked up from reference TRBV7-8 and TRBJ1-2): GAGVSQSPRYKVAKRGQDVALRCDPISGHVSLFWYQQALGQGPEFLTYFQNEAQLDKSGLPSDRFFAERPEGSVSTLKIQRTQQEDSAVYLCASSREPRGVNYGYTFGSGTRLTVV.

The CDR3 coding sequence is TGTGCCAGCAGCTCAGACTTATGGACTGAAGCTTTCTTT. Its protein product is CASSSDLWTEAFF. The V and J genes are TRBV7-9 and TRBJ1-1, with no clear D. Between the trimmed V and J ends, which lost 4 bases and 5 bases, there was a span of 11 bases. CDR1 and CDR2 from the germline V gene are SEHNR and FQNEAQ (reference sequence). The CDR3 extends over 13 amino acids.

The rearrangement uses TRBV6-5 and TRBJ1-1, with 7 bases that match TRBD1. Trimming removed 8 bases from V and 2 bases from J; junction bases left unmatched: 11. This CDR3 contains 15 residues. Germline V CDR1 and CDR2: MNHEY, SVGAGI. The CDR3 is CASARRDSLNTEAFF. Here the CDR3 DNA reads TGTGCCAGCGCTCGACGGGACAGCCTTAACACTGAAGCTTTCTTT.

The chain carries TRBV6-5 and TRBJ1-5; 7 bases are a match to TRBD1. This CDR3 comprises 15 residues. J gave up 4 bases and V 6 bases, and 9 bases lay outside the gene matches. In germline, CDR1 is MNHEY, CDR2 SVGAGI. CDR3 region: CASSLQGNGNQPQHF. The CDR3 DNA reads TGTGCCAGCAGCCTACAGGGGAACGGGAATCAGCCCCAGCATTTT.

The rearrangement joins TRBV30 to TRBJ1-5; D possibly corresponds to TRBD1 (5 bases). CDR1 GTSNPN and CDR2 SVGIG come from the germline V gene (reference sequence). V was clipped by 2 bases and J by 7 bases, with 15 bases between them. This CDR3 comprises 14 residues. CDR3 sequence (DNA): TGTGCCTGGAGTCTCGGGCCGCGGGACCAGCCCCAGCATTTT. Translation gives CAWSLGPRDQPQHF.

This chain links TRBV18 with TRBJ2-4; 9 positions match TRBD1. The CDR3 is 14 amino acids. The V and J ends lost 3 bases and 6 bases, in that order; junction bases with no gene match: 3. The germline V gene encodes CDR1 KGHSH and CDR2 LQKENI. This CDR3 reads CASSPGQGVNIQYF. In nucleotides, the CDR3 is TGTGCCAGCTCACCGGGACAGGGTGTAAACATTCAGTACTTC.

The V gene is TRBV11-3, the J gene TRBJ2-7; 7 nucleotides line up with TRBD1. The V gene's germline CDR1 is SGHNT and CDR2 YENEEA. This CDR3 spans 12 amino acids. The ends lost 5 bases at V and 9 bases at J; junction bases unmatched: 7. The CDR3 loop reads CASSLRQGAQYF. CDR3 bases: TGTGCCAGCAGCCTCCGACAGGGCGCGCAGTACTTC.

V gene TRBV4-2 combines with J gene TRBJ2-7, with D unclear. The CDR3 extends over 14 amino acids. Germline V gene data show CDR1 as LGHNA and CDR2 as YNFKEQ. V lost 1 base and J lost 0, with 7 bases in between. The CDR3 reads CASSQVGRSYEQYF. The DNA of the CDR3 is TGTGCCAGCAGCCAAGTGGGCCGCTCCTACGAGCAGTACTTC.

This chain uses TRBV7-3 with TRBJ2-2; tentatively, D is TRBD2 (5 bases). Germline loops: CDR1 SGHTA, CDR2 FQGTGA. This CDR3 comprises 14 residues. V was shortened by 0 bases and J by 3 bases, with 5 bases between the two germline ends. The CDR3 loop is CASSLTRDTGELFF. The CDR3 DNA follows: TGTGCCAGCAGCTTAACGCGGGACACCGGGGAGCTGTTTTTT.

The table lists this clone with a count of one. CDR3: CASSTPGTGGSSDGYTF. The DNA for the CDR3 is TGTGCCAGCAGTACACCGGGGACAGGGGGCTCATCGGATGGCTACACCTTC. The chain employs TRBV28 and TRBJ1-2; TRBD1 aligns across 12 bases. Germline V lookup: CDR1 MDHEN, CDR2 SYDVKM. The trim removed 5 bases at V and 6 bases at J, leaving 13 bases unmatched. The CDR3 has 17 amino acids.

The J gene is TRBJ2-1, the V gene TRBV6-6; TRBD2 matches at 7 bases. Per germline, CDR1 MNHNY and CDR2 SVGAGI (reference sequence). The CDR3 spans 14 residues. J lost 7 bases, V lost 5 bases, and 8 bases had no gene match. CDR3 amino acids: CASSRSGLTNEQFF. DNA of the CDR3: TGTGCCAGCAGTAGGTCGGGACTAACAAATGAGCAGTTCTTC.

The chain combines TRBV11-3 with TRBJ2-7; D is unresolved. CDR1 and CDR2 from the germline V gene are SGHNT and YENEEA. The ends were cut back, 1 base at V and 1 base at J, with 8 bases in the middle. CDR3 size: 14 residues. CDR3 coding DNA: TGTGCCAGCAGCTTAGGGGCAGGTTCCTACGAGCAGTACTTC. This gives the protein CASSLGAGSYEQYF.

The J gene is TRBJ1-5, the V gene TRBV27, with TRBD1 matching over 7 bases. CDR3 size: 13 residues. The J segment lost 7 bases and the V segment lost 2 bases, leaving 2 bases of the junction unmatched. Looked up from germline, CDR1 is MNHEY and CDR2 is SMNVEV (reference sequence). The CDR3 DNA reads as TGTGCCAGCAGTTTAGGGGACAGACAGCCCCAGCATTTT. Protein: CASSLGDRQPQHF.

The chain carries TRBV6-5 and TRBJ1-2, with a possible D match to TRBD1 (5 bases). Germline V gene data show CDR1 as MNHEY and CDR2 as SVGAGI. This CDR3 is 15 amino acids long. The V end was cut by 4 bases, the J end by 4 bases, with 16 bases between. The CDR3 is CASSWGGEALYGYTF. The CDR3 coding sequence is TGTGCCAGCAGTTGGGGAGGGGAGGCCCTCTATGGCTACACCTTC.

This clone was picked up a small number of times. DNA of the CDR3: TGTGCCAGCAGCCCCTCGGACAAGATCGGGGGCTACACCTTC. This codes for CASSPSDKIGGYTF. The chain recombines TRBV3-1 (or the pseudogene TRBV3-2) with TRBJ1-2, with D possibly TRBD1 on 5 matching bases. Trimming removed 4 bases from V and 8 bases from J, with 17 bases in between. Germline CDR1 reads LGHDT; CDR2 reads YNNKEL (reference sequence). The CDR3 sequence is 14 residues long.

The chain employs TRBV7-9 and TRBJ2-7; 9 bases are a match to TRBD1. CDR3 length: 15 amino acids. Germline CDR1 is SEHNR and CDR2 is FQNEAQ (reference sequence). V lost 4 bases, J lost 0 bases, and 4 bases stayed unmatched. The CDR3 DNA sequence: TGTGCCAGCAGCTACGGGACAGGGAGCTCCTACGAGCAGTACTTC. Amino acids: CASSYGTGSSYEQYF.

The chain has TRBV5-4 and TRBJ2-2; D not certain. This CDR3 has 14 residues. Trimming stripped 2 bases from V and 1 base from J, with 6 bases between. Germline V CDR1 and CDR2: SGHNT, YYREEE (reference sequence). In DNA, the CDR3 is TGTGCCAGCAGCTTCGTCCGGAACACCGGGGAGCTGTTTTTT. This gives the protein CASSFVRNTGELFF. Combining the CDR3 with reference TRBV5-4 and TRBJ2-2 gives the whole variable domain ETGVTQSPTHLIKTRGQQVTLRCSSQSGHNTVSWYQQALGQGPQFIFQYYREEENGRGNFPPRFSGLQFPNYSSELNVNALELDDSALYLCASSFVRNTGELFFGEGSRLTVL.

This chain links TRBV5-4 with TRBJ2-1; TRBD2 agrees at 11 bases. CDR1 is SGHNT and CDR2 is YYREEE in the germline V gene (reference sequence). The CDR3 covers 18 residues. The V segment lost 0 bases and the J segment 0 bases; nucleotides outside the gene matches: 5. The CDR3 loop reads CASSLALAGGYSYNEQFF. DNA for the CDR3: TGTGCCAGCAGCTTGGCCCTAGCGGGAGGATACTCCTACAATGAGCAGTTCTTC.

V is TRBV6-6 and J is TRBJ1-1, with D perhaps TRBD1 (5 bases). Trimming took off 6 bases at V and 4 bases at J, with 15 bases between the two ends. Germline V CDR1 and CDR2: MNHNY, SVGAGI (reference sequence). This CDR3 comprises 14 residues. The CDR3 loop is CASSDGHMGTEAFF. The CDR3 coding sequence is TGTGCCAGCAGCGACGGACACATGGGCACTGAAGCTTTCTTT.